These T cell receptor beta chains were read from a single sample in a study of T cell responses to AZD1222 COVID-19 vaccine. Here immunoSEQ multiplex PCR was the method, and the copy in TCRdb shows in-frame clones only, minus some. The table shows fewer than 150,000 clones, with roughly 89% occurring only once. This specimen consisted of peripheral blood, obtained on day 0 of AZD1222 vaccination. These receptor sequences come from an adult in good health. The CDR3 runs from the conserved cysteine through the conserved F or W. Each record gives: V gene, D gene, CDR3 length, J gene, clone size, CDR3 DNA, CDR3 protein. A D gene is named only where the DNA matches it firmly. The size entry is marked missing in some rows and otherwise reads once, few, many or a size class.

V gene: TRBV4-1; D gene: NA; CDR3 length: 18; J gene: TRBJ1-5; clone size: NA; CDR3 DNA: TGCGCCAGCAGCCAGGAAGGAGGACGGACTTATAGCAATCAGCCCCAGCATTTT; CDR3 protein: CASSQEGGRTYSNQPQHF
V gene: TRBV28; D gene: NA; CDR3 length: 12; J gene: TRBJ1-1; clone size: NA; CDR3 DNA: TGTGCCAGCAGTTTAAGGAACACTGAAGCTTTCTTT; CDR3 protein: CASSLRNTEAFF
V gene: TRBV2; D gene: NA; CDR3 length: 14; J gene: TRBJ1-5; clone size: NA; CDR3 DNA: TGTGCCAGCAGCACTGAAAGTTCCAATCAGCCCCAGCATTTT; CDR3 protein: CASSTESSNQPQHF
V gene: TRBV6-5; D gene: NA; CDR3 length: 16; J gene: TRBJ2-7; clone size: medium-sized; CDR3 DNA: TGTGCCAGCAGTTACTTCGGACAGGAGGGAAGCTACGAGCAGTACTTC; CDR3 protein: CASSYFGQEGSYEQYF
V gene: TRBV4-1; D gene: TRBD2; CDR3 length: 15; J gene: TRBJ2-7; clone size: NA; CDR3 DNA: TGCGCCAGCAGCCAATTAGTAGCGGGAGTCGGAGAGCAGTACTTC; CDR3 protein: CASSQLVAGVGEQYF
V gene: TRBV19; D gene: NA; CDR3 length: 14; J gene: TRBJ1-2; clone size: NA; CDR3 DNA: TGTGCCAGTAGTATGGTTCAGTTAGGACGTGGCTACACCTTC; CDR3 protein: CASSMVQLGRGYTF
V gene: TRBV4-2; D gene: TRBD2; CDR3 length: 17; J gene: TRBJ2-7; clone size: NA; CDR3 DNA: TGTGCCAGCAGCCGACCCACAAGCGGGGCCAGCTCCTACGAGCAGTACTTC; CDR3 protein: CASSRPTSGASSYEQYF
V gene: TRBV19; D gene: NA; CDR3 length: 14; J gene: TRBJ1-5; clone size: NA; CDR3 DNA: TGTGCCAGCACGTCTGGACGGATGAATCAGCCCCAGCATTTT; CDR3 protein: CASTSGRMNQPQHF
V gene: TRBV29-1; D gene: NA; CDR3 length: 10; J gene: TRBJ2-1; clone size: once; CDR3 DNA: TGCAGCGTTGTCTACAATGAGCAGTTCTTC; CDR3 protein: CSVVYNEQFF
V gene: TRBV2; D gene: NA; CDR3 length: 14; J gene: TRBJ2-1; clone size: few; CDR3 DNA: TGTGCCACCCAGACTAGAAGCTCCTACAATGAGCAGTTCTTC; CDR3 protein: CATQTRSSYNEQFF
V gene: TRBV6-1; D gene: NA; CDR3 length: 15; J gene: TRBJ2-3; clone size: NA; CDR3 DNA: TGTGCCAGCAGTGAAGCTCGGCGAGGCACAGATACGCAGTATTTT; CDR3 protein: CASSEARRGTDTQYF
V gene: TRBV4-1; D gene: NA; CDR3 length: 14; J gene: TRBJ1-1; clone size: NA; CDR3 DNA: TGCGCCAGCAGCCAACTTACAGCAAACACTGAAGCTTTCTTT; CDR3 protein: CASSQLTANTEAFF
V gene: TRBV7-9; D gene: NA; CDR3 length: 14; J gene: TRBJ1-5; clone size: NA; CDR3 DNA: TGTGCCAGCAGCCCTGACAGAGGCAATCAGCCCCAGCATTTT; CDR3 protein: CASSPDRGNQPQHF
V gene: TRBV2; D gene: NA; CDR3 length: 13; J gene: TRBJ1-5; clone size: once; CDR3 DNA: TGTGCCACCAGACGGGGAAGCAATCAGCCCCAGCATTTT; CDR3 protein: CATRRGSNQPQHF
V gene: TRBV7-8; D gene: NA; CDR3 length: 16; J gene: TRBJ1-1; clone size: NA; CDR3 DNA: TGTGCCAGCAGCTCGAGTTTGGGCGGCTTGAACACTGAAGCTTTCTTT; CDR3 protein: CASSSSLGGLNTEAFF
V gene: TRBV29-1; D gene: TRBD1; CDR3 length: 12; J gene: TRBJ2-7; clone size: NA; CDR3 DNA: TGCAGCGTTGGGGACAGGGGCTACGAGCAGTACTTC; CDR3 protein: CSVGDRGYEQYF
V gene: TRBV27; D gene: TRBD1; CDR3 length: 14; J gene: TRBJ1-4; clone size: NA; CDR3 DNA: TGTGCCAGCAGTTCCAGGGGGGCTAATGAAAAACTGTTTTTT; CDR3 protein: CASSSRGANEKLFF
V gene: TRBV4-2; D gene: NA; CDR3 length: 13; J gene: TRBJ2-1; clone size: NA; CDR3 DNA: TGTGCCAGCAGCCAAGAATGGGGTGATGAGCAGTTCTTC; CDR3 protein: CASSQEWGDEQFF
V gene: TRBV19; D gene: TRBD1; CDR3 length: 15; J gene: TRBJ1-2; clone size: NA; CDR3 DNA: TGTGCCAGTAGTATCCCCATGGACAGGGACTATGGCTACACCTTC; CDR3 protein: CASSIPMDRDYGYTF
V gene: TRBV20-1; D gene: NA; CDR3 length: 10; J gene: TRBJ2-7; clone size: few; CDR3 DNA: TGCAGTGTTCAGGGATACGAGCAGTACTTC; CDR3 protein: CSVQGYEQYF
V gene: TRBV2; D gene: NA; CDR3 length: 15; J gene: TRBJ1-1; clone size: NA; CDR3 DNA: TGTGCCAGCAGTGAAAGACCCCAGGGCGCATCCTTATCTTTCTTT; CDR3 protein: CASSERPQGASLSFF
V gene: TRBV7-9; D gene: TRBD1; CDR3 length: 14; J gene: TRBJ1-1; clone size: NA; CDR3 DNA: TGTGCCAGCAGAGGGACAGGGGGGAGCACTGAAGCTTTCTTT; CDR3 protein: CASRGTGGSTEAFF
V gene: TRBV28; D gene: TRBD2; CDR3 length: 14; J gene: TRBJ2-5; clone size: NA; CDR3 DNA: TGTGCCACCACCCCTCCTGGAGCGGGGGAGACCCAGTACTTC; CDR3 protein: CATTPPGAGETQYF
V gene: TRBV10-3; D gene: NA; CDR3 length: 15; J gene: TRBJ1-2; clone size: NA; CDR3 DNA: TGTGCCATCAGTGCGGACAGCTCAATAAACTATGGCTACACCTTC; CDR3 protein: CAISADSSINYGYTF
V gene: TRBV6-5; D gene: NA; CDR3 length: 13; J gene: TRBJ2-7; clone size: NA; CDR3 DNA: TGTGCCAGCAGGAAGCAGGAGGACTACGAGCAGTACTTC; CDR3 protein: CASRKQEDYEQYF
V gene: TRBV7-9; D gene: NA; CDR3 length: 15; J gene: TRBJ2-1; clone size: few; CDR3 DNA: TGTGCCAGCAGCTTTAGCCTCCCGGCCGGGAATGAGCAGTTCTTC; CDR3 protein: CASSFSLPAGNEQFF
V gene: TRBV19; D gene: TRBD1; CDR3 length: 13; J gene: TRBJ1-3; clone size: NA; CDR3 DNA: TGTGCCAGTTGGGACAGTCCAGGAAACACCATATATTTT; CDR3 protein: CASWDSPGNTIYF
V gene: TRBV3-1/TRBV3-2; D gene: NA; CDR3 length: 15; J gene: TRBJ1-1; clone size: NA; CDR3 DNA: TGTGCCAGCAGCCAAGCTGACAGGAAGAACACTGAAGCTTTCTTT; CDR3 protein: CASSQADRKNTEAFF
V gene: TRBV28; D gene: NA; CDR3 length: 15; J gene: TRBJ2-7; clone size: few; CDR3 DNA: TGTGCCAGCAGTTTAGGGTCCCGGGGTCGACCCGAGCAGTACTTC; CDR3 protein: CASSLGSRGRPEQYF
V gene: TRBV19; D gene: TRBD1; CDR3 length: 15; J gene: TRBJ2-2; clone size: NA; CDR3 DNA: TGTGCCAGTAGTGGAAGGGGGCGGGACACCGGGGAGCTGTTTTTT; CDR3 protein: CASSGRGRDTGELFF
V gene: TRBV10-3; D gene: TRBD2; CDR3 length: 17; J gene: TRBJ2-7; clone size: NA; CDR3 DNA: TGTGCCATCAGTGACACCGGGACTAGCGGGAGTCGTTACGAGCAGTACTTC; CDR3 protein: CAISDTGTSGSRYEQYF
V gene: TRBV28; D gene: NA; CDR3 length: 15; J gene: TRBJ2-7; clone size: NA; CDR3 DNA: TGTGCCAGCAGTTCCCGTATGGGTATTAACTACGAGCAGTACTTC; CDR3 protein: CASSSRMGINYEQYF
V gene: TRBV5-1; D gene: NA; CDR3 length: 14; J gene: TRBJ1-3; clone size: NA; CDR3 DNA: TGCGCCAGCAGCCGCGGGACAACTGGAAACACCATATATTTT; CDR3 protein: CASSRGTTGNTIYF
V gene: TRBV25-1; D gene: NA; CDR3 length: 13; J gene: TRBJ1-5; clone size: few; CDR3 DNA: TGTGCCAGCAGTGAATCAGGCAATCAGCCCCAGCATTTT; CDR3 protein: CASSESGNQPQHF
V gene: TRBV11-2; D gene: TRBD2; CDR3 length: 15; J gene: TRBJ2-3; clone size: NA; CDR3 DNA: TGTGCCAGCAGAAAGAGCGGGAGTATTGCAGATACGCAGTATTTT; CDR3 protein: CASRKSGSIADTQYF
V gene: TRBV6-2/TRBV6-3; D gene: TRBD1; CDR3 length: 14; J gene: TRBJ1-2; clone size: NA; CDR3 DNA: TGTGCCAGCAGCGCGACAGGGAGAGCCTATGGCTACACCTTC; CDR3 protein: CASSATGRAYGYTF
V gene: TRBV5-1; D gene: NA; CDR3 length: 14; J gene: TRBJ2-1; clone size: NA; CDR3 DNA: TGCGCCAGCAGCCTCGCTGGAGGGATCAATGAGCAGTTCTTC; CDR3 protein: CASSLAGGINEQFF
V gene: TRBV10-3; D gene: NA; CDR3 length: 10; J gene: TRBJ2-7; clone size: NA; CDR3 DNA: TGTGCCATCGGTAGCGGCGAGCAGTACTTC; CDR3 protein: CAIGSGEQYF
V gene: TRBV18; D gene: NA; CDR3 length: 10; J gene: TRBJ1-2; clone size: NA; CDR3 DNA: TGTGCCAGCTCACCGTATGGCTACACCTTC; CDR3 protein: CASSPYGYTF
V gene: TRBV3-1/TRBV3-2; D gene: NA; CDR3 length: 13; J gene: TRBJ1-1; clone size: NA; CDR3 DNA: TGTGCCAGCAGCCAAGGGATGAACACTGAAGCTTTCTTT; CDR3 protein: CASSQGMNTEAFF
V gene: TRBV10-1; D gene: TRBD1; CDR3 length: 14; J gene: TRBJ1-4; clone size: NA; CDR3 DNA: TGCGCCAGCAGTCGACAGGGAACTAATGAAAAACTGTTTTTT; CDR3 protein: CASSRQGTNEKLFF
V gene: TRBV5-1; D gene: NA; CDR3 length: 16; J gene: TRBJ2-3; clone size: NA; CDR3 DNA: TGCGCCAGCAGCTTGGAGCTTGGGGGCAGGACAGATACGCAGTATTTT; CDR3 protein: CASSLELGGRTDTQYF
V gene: TRBV2; D gene: NA; CDR3 length: 13; J gene: TRBJ2-5; clone size: NA; CDR3 DNA: TGTGCCAGCAGTGAACGGTACCAAGAGACCCAGTACTTC; CDR3 protein: CASSERYQETQYF
V gene: TRBV5-4; D gene: NA; CDR3 length: 14; J gene: TRBJ2-3; clone size: NA; CDR3 DNA: TGTGCCAGCAGCTTGGACCCTAGCACAGATACGCAGTATTTT; CDR3 protein: CASSLDPSTDTQYF
V gene: TRBV12-5; D gene: TRBD1; CDR3 length: 13; J gene: TRBJ1-4; clone size: NA; CDR3 DNA: TGTGCTACCCGGACAGGGCTAAGTGAAAAACTGTTTTTT; CDR3 protein: CATRTGLSEKLFF
V gene: TRBV4-2; D gene: NA; CDR3 length: 14; J gene: TRBJ2-5; clone size: NA; CDR3 DNA: TGTGCCAGCAGCCAAGCTGGTCAGACGGAGACCCAGTACTTC; CDR3 protein: CASSQAGQTETQYF
V gene: TRBV6-5; D gene: NA; CDR3 length: 14; J gene: TRBJ1-6; clone size: NA; CDR3 DNA: TGTGCCAGCAAAGTAACTTCCCATAATTCACCCCTCCACTTT; CDR3 protein: CASKVTSHNSPLHF
V gene: TRBV6-5; D gene: NA; CDR3 length: 14; J gene: TRBJ1-1; clone size: once; CDR3 DNA: TGTGCCGCCAGTCCAGGGGCGCGGGACACTGAAGCTTTCTTT; CDR3 protein: CAASPGARDTEAFF
V gene: TRBV18; D gene: NA; CDR3 length: 13; J gene: TRBJ2-7; clone size: NA; CDR3 DNA: TGTGCCAGCCAACCTGGGCAATCCTACGAGCAGTACTTC; CDR3 protein: CASQPGQSYEQYF
V gene: TRBV7-9; D gene: TRBD1; CDR3 length: 14; J gene: TRBJ2-7; clone size: NA; CDR3 DNA: TGTGCCAGCAGCGCAACAGGGGCTCCTGGCGAGCAGTACTTC; CDR3 protein: CASSATGAPGEQYF
V gene: TRBV2; D gene: TRBD1; CDR3 length: 14; J gene: TRBJ1-2; clone size: NA; CDR3 DNA: TGTGCCAGCAGACAGGGGGATGTAGACTATGGCTACACCTTC; CDR3 protein: CASRQGDVDYGYTF